The 14 T cell receptor beta chains listed next were all sequenced from one sample in a study of shared clonotypes between healthy human individuals. The table came from immunoSEQ multiplex PCR; TCRdb's copy has only in-frame clones and leaves some out. Of some 490,000 clones listed, about 85% were seen once; the top ten hold roughly an eighth. Input material: PBMCs. Receptors were obtained from a woman aged 40 to 50 in good health. Some clones in this sample may be carry-over from other donors' samples.

The chain has TRBV11-3 and TRBJ2-5; 8 nucleotides align to TRBD1. Losses at the gene ends were 5 bases for V and 3 bases for J; bases not matched to a gene: 2. Germline CDR1 SGHNT, CDR2 YENEEA. The CDR3 consists of 13 residues. The CDR3 bases are TGTGCCAGCAGCCAGGGGGCGGAAGAGACCCAGTACTTC. Protein sequence: CASSQGAEETQYF.

This clone showed up just a few times. The CDR3 end shows no conserved phenylalanine or tryptophan, and so a read error is likely. No DNA is shown, since the ends of the CDR3 on it are uncertain; the CDR3 is the one TCRdb lists. The chain carries TRBV5-1 and TRBJ1-2; no DNA check was done on the table's D call, TRBD1. The germline gives CDR1 SGHRS, CDR2 YFSETQ. Ends included, the CDR3 has 11 residues. The CDR3 reads CASPGTGGGRV.

V gene TRBV6-5 combines with J gene TRBJ1-2, with 8 bases identical to TRBD1. The V gene's germline CDR1 is MNHEY and CDR2 SVGAGI. The CDR3 covers 14 residues. V shed 0 bases, J shed 5 bases, and the junction held 2 bases outside the gene matches. The DNA for the CDR3 is TGTGCCAGCAGTTACTCGCAGGGGGCTTATGGCTACACCTTC. Encoded protein: CASSYSQGAYGYTF.

The rearrangement links TRBV28 to TRBJ2-1, with 8 bases lining up with TRBD2. Germline CDR1 and CDR2: MDHEN and SYDVKM. The CDR3 extends over 15 amino acids. The J segment lost 0 bases and the V segment lost 4 bases, leaving 2 bases of the junction unmatched. The CDR3 loop is CASSSTSGSYNEQFF. The CDR3 DNA is TGTGCCAGCAGTTCCACTAGCGGCTCCTACAATGAGCAGTTCTTC.

The CDR3 here is CASSTSGQGGGYTF. CDR3 sequence (DNA): TGTGCCAGCAGCACTAGCGGGCAGGGCGGGGGCTACACCTTC. The chain recombines TRBV11-2 with TRBJ1-2; a weak D match, TRBD1 (5 bases). CDR1 and CDR2 (germline): SGHAT, FQNNGV. V lost 5 bases and J lost 8, with 18 bases in between. The CDR3 consists of 14 residues.

Remarks on this clone: A read error is the likely source, as a far larger clone sits one nucleotide away. This rearrangement joins TRBV30 to TRBJ2-3; D not certain. The CDR3 covers 12 residues. The V gene lost 0 bases and the J gene lost 7 bases, with 8 bases spanning the gap. Germline values: CDR1 GTSNPN, CDR2 SVGIG (reference sequence). CDR3 sequence reads: CAWSVAGYTQYF. In nucleotides, the CDR3 is TGTGCCTGGAGTGTAGCTGGATATACGCAGTATTTT. The full variable domain, completed using reference TRBV30 and TRBJ2-3, is SQTIHQWPATLVQPVGSPLSLECTVEGTSNPNLYWYRQAAGRGLQLLFYSVGIGQISSEVPQNLSASRPQDRQFILSSKKLLLSDSGFYLCAWSVAGYTQYFGPGTRLTVL.

CDR3 DNA: TGTGCCAGCAGCGTCTCTAGCGGCATCGGTGGGGCCTACGAGCAGTACTTC. Protein product: CASSVSSGIGGAYEQYF. The chain carries TRBV9 and TRBJ2-7; TRBD2 aligns across 7 bases. J lost 2 bases, V lost 2 bases, and 13 bases had no gene match. Germline V gene sequence: CDR1 SGDLS, CDR2 YYNGEE. The CDR3 totals 17 residues.

The rearrangement joins TRBV4-1 to TRBJ2-3; D perhaps matches TRBD2 (5 bases). CDR1 is MGHRA, CDR2 YSYEKL, per germline. V shed 0 bases and J shed 8 bases, with 9 bases lying between them. The CDR3 covers 13 residues. CDR3 loop: CASSQDVEGTQYF. CDR3 in DNA: TGCGCCAGCAGCCAAGACGTCGAGGGTACGCAGTATTTT.

The count of this clone is one. The gene calls are TRBV30 and TRBJ2-2, with D hard to call. Per germline, CDR1 GTSNPN and CDR2 SVGIG (reference sequence). The CDR3 is made up of 14 amino acids. V was pared by 0 bases and J by 7 bases, with 12 bases between. The CDR3 nucleotides read TGTGCCTGGAGTGTGATACATGCAGGCGGGGAGCTGTTTTTT. Translation: CAWSVIHAGGELFF.

The rearrangement uses TRBV9 and TRBJ2-5; weak D call: TRBD1 (6 bases). Trimming took off 0 bases at V and 1 base at J, with 7 bases between the two ends. Germline CDR1 reads SGDLS; CDR2 reads YYNGEE. The CDR3 is made up of 14 amino acids. This CDR3 reads CASSVVGGQETQYF. CDR3 bases: TGTGCCAGCAGCGTAGTAGGGGGCCAAGAGACCCAGTACTTC.

The rearrangement joins TRBV7-8 to TRBJ2-1; 9 bases map to TRBD2. Germline CDR1 SGHVS, CDR2 FQNEAQ. The J segment lost 9 bases and the V segment lost 0 bases, leaving 12 bases of the junction unmatched. This CDR3 comprises 17 residues. CDR3 nucleotide sequence: TGTGCCAGCAGCTTAGCGCTTATATGGCGGGAGGGCCTTGAGCAGTTCTTC. Protein: CASSLALIWREGLEQFF. Combining the CDR3 with reference TRBV7-8 and TRBJ2-1 gives the whole variable domain GAGVSQSPRYKVAKRGQDVALRCDPISGHVSLFWYQQALGQGPEFLTYFQNEAQLDKSGLPSDRFFAERPEGSVSTLKIQRTQQEDSAVYLCASSLALIWREGLEQFFGPGTRLTVL.

The V and J genes are TRBV10-3 and TRBJ2-1; 13 positions agree with TRBD2. J was trimmed by 6 bases and V by 7 bases; bases with no gene match: 6. This CDR3 spans 15 amino acids. Germline loops: CDR1 ENHRY, CDR2 SYGVKD. In nucleotides, the CDR3 is TGTGCCATCAACACACTAGCGGGAGGGCGCAATGAGCAGTTCTTC. It translates to CAINTLAGGRNEQFF.

The rearrangement links TRBV29-1 to TRBJ2-7, with a weak D call TRBD1 (6 bases). Germline-derived CDR1 and CDR2 are SQVTM and ANQGSEA. The CDR3 totals 12 residues. V lost 4 bases and J 2 bases, leaving 9 bases between the germline ends. The CDR3 region is CSVGQGTYEQYF. In DNA form, the CDR3 reads TGCAGCGTTGGGCAGGGGACCTACGAGCAGTACTTC.

The rearrangement links TRBV10-3 to TRBJ1-2; 7 bases match TRBD1. CDR1 ENHRY and CDR2 SYGVKD come from the germline V gene. V shed 2 bases and J 6 bases; nucleotides not matched to a gene: 9. This CDR3 region has 15 residues. The CDR3 DNA sequence: TGTGCCATCAGTGAGGGTCAGGGGGAAGCGAATGGCTACACCTTC. Encoded protein: CAISEGQGEANGYTF.